Listed here are 3 T cell receptor beta chains from one sample, sequenced in a study of cytomegalovirus exposure and HLA in healthy donors. Sequenced by immunoSEQ multiplex PCR; TCRdb stores in-frame clones only, minus some. The table records about 220,000 clones, approximately 83% of them present only once. The sequenced material came from PBMCs. The receptors shown here come from a woman in her twenties or thirties in good health and CMV-seropositive.

The chain links TRBV30 to TRBJ2-1; TRBD2 matches at 8 bases. The CDR3 sequence is 14 residues long. V lost 5 bases, J lost 3 bases, and 6 bases stayed unmatched. CDR1 and CDR2 (germline): GTSNPN, SVGIG (reference sequence). The CDR3 nucleotides read TGTGCCTGGGGAGCGGGGGCCCACTACAATGAGCAGTTCTTC. Translated: CAWGAGAHYNEQFF. Full variable domain (rest looked up from reference TRBV30 and TRBJ2-1): SQTIHQWPATLVQPVGSPLSLECTVEGTSNPNLYWYRQAAGRGLQLLFYSVGIGQISSEVPQNLSASRPQDRQFILSSKKLLLSDSGFYLCAWGAGAHYNEQFFGPGTRLTVL.

J is TRBJ1-5 and V is TRBV29-1; TRBD1 matches at 7 bases. Trimming cost V 4 bases and J 2 bases; bases outside gene matches: 2. CDR1 is SQVTM, CDR2 ANQGSEA, per germline. This CDR3 contains 13 residues. The CDR3 spells CSVGDSGNQPQHF. DNA for the CDR3: TGCAGCGTTGGGGACAGCGGCAATCAGCCCCAGCATTTT.

The chain has TRBV7-2 and TRBJ2-5, with 8 positions matching TRBD2. CDR1 and CDR2 (germline): SGHTA, FQGNSA. Losses at the gene ends were 2 bases for V and 2 bases for J; bases not matched to a gene: 1. This CDR3 contains 14 residues. The CDR3, as DNA: TGTGCCAGCAGCTTAACTAGCGGTCAAGAGACCCAGTACTTC. Protein sequence: CASSLTSGQETQYF.